Shown below are 6 T cell receptor beta chains from a single sample sequenced in a study of response to subunit inactivated influenza vaccine. TCRdb reprocessed the RT-PCR reads via MiXCR and lists one record per CDR3 protein. This sample has about 540,000 distinct CDR3 sequences; 20% to 25% occur once, and the top ten carry about 2.8%. The sample was also linked to a second study, of T cells expressing NK-cell markers. From that report: As the method of synthesis, 5'RACE template switching with UMIs yielded TCR beta cDNA.

The sequenced sample was CD4+ T cells sorted from PBMCs, obtained 11 to 12 days after vaccination. These receptors were obtained from a man aged 45-65 years who received an inactivated influenza vaccine.

There are a few counts of this clonotype. The CDR3, as DNA: TGTGCCAGCAGCCAATTTAGTCTCTACGAGCAGTACTTC. Translating it yields CASSQFSLYEQYF. V is TRBV12-3 or TRBV12-4 and J is TRBJ2-7; D not certain. This CDR3 spans 13 amino acids. V was clipped by 6 bases and J by 3 bases, with 12 bases between them.

This clonotype was found a few times. The V gene is TRBV6-1, the J gene TRBJ1-5; D not certain. V gave up 7 bases and J gave up 0 bases, with 10 bases separating them. Per germline, CDR1 MNHNS and CDR2 SASEGT. The CDR3 is made up of 14 amino acids. The CDR3 DNA reads TGTGCCAGCATGGGTGTATTTAGCAATCAGCCCCAGCATTTT. This translates into CASMGVFSNQPQHF.

This clonotype was detected ten times or more. The V gene is TRBV6-5, the J gene TRBJ1-6, with 8 bases that match TRBD1. The V segment lost 2 bases and the J segment 6 bases; nucleotides outside the gene matches: 3. The germline V gene encodes CDR1 MNHEY and CDR2 SVGAGI. The length of the CDR3 is 15 residues. CDR3 sequence (DNA): TGTGCCAGCAGTTACCGACAGGGGATTAATTCACCCCTCCACTTT. It specifies CASSYRQGINSPLHF.

The rearrangement uses TRBV24-1 and TRBJ2-1; possibly TRBD1 for D (5 bases). The V gene lost 3 bases and the J gene lost 7 bases, with 18 bases spanning the gap. CDR3 length equals 16 residues. Germline assignment: CDR1 KGHDR and CDR2 SFDVKD. The CDR3 loop reads CATSDDQGRTRNEQFF. The CDR3 DNA reads TGTGCCACCAGTGATGATCAGGGCAGGACAAGGAATGAGCAGTTCTTC.

This chain joins TRBV6-1 and TRBJ2-7; 11 bases align to TRBD2. V trimming: 8 bases; J trimming: 1 base; junction bases outside the gene matches: 10. CDR3 length: 16 amino acids. Germline lookup yields CDR1 MNHNS and CDR2 SASEGT. The CDR3 loop reads CASARTTSGGSYEQYF. The CDR3 nucleotides are TGTGCCAGCGCACGGACTACTAGCGGGGGTTCCTACGAGCAGTACTTC.

The chain has TRBV28 and TRBJ2-1; D tentatively reads TRBD1 or TRBD2 (6 bases each). Trimming stripped 4 bases from V and 5 bases from J, with 9 bases between. Germline V gene data show CDR1 as MDHEN and CDR2 as SYDVKM. The CDR3 is made up of 13 amino acids. CDR3 region: CASSWGAHNEQFF. Here the CDR3 DNA reads TGTGCCAGCAGTTGGGGGGCCCACAATGAGCAGTTCTTC.